These 10 T cell receptor beta chains were sequenced from one sample in a study of cytotoxic CD8 clonotypes in ibrutinib-treated CLL. Repertoires were generated with immunoSEQ multiplex PCR, while TCRdb's copy carries only in-frame clones and drops some. The sample holds 110,000 to 150,000 clones, about 80% seen once. The specimen comprised PBMCs, sampled after 24 months of ibrutinib treatment. The receptor source for this set is a human donor with chronic lymphocytic leukemia.

J is TRBJ1-6 and V is TRBV6-1, with unresolved D. V was pared by 6 bases and J by 14 bases, with 8 bases between. In germline, CDR1 is MNHNS, CDR2 SASEGT. The CDR3 has 10 amino acids. The CDR3 DNA reads as TGTGCCAGCAGGTGGAGTGCCCTCCACTTT. Its protein product is CASRWSALHF.

This chain joins TRBV18 and TRBJ1-1; D might be TRBD1 (5 bases). Germline CDR1 is KGHSH and CDR2 is LQKENI. The CDR3 spans 15 residues. V was cut by 3 bases and J by 1 base, with 12 bases left in between. CDR3 region: CASSPPPRGNTEAFF. For the CDR3, the DNA is TGTGCCAGCTCACCGCCCCCGAGGGGGAACACTGAAGCTTTCTTT.

The chain links TRBV7-3 to TRBJ2-7, with 8 bases aligning to TRBD2. The CDR3 spans 16 residues. With V trimmed by 1 base and J by 2 bases, 7 bases remained unmatched. In germline, CDR1 is SGHTA, CDR2 FQGTGA. This CDR3 is CASSLMGVAGTYEQYF. The CDR3 DNA sequence: TGTGCCAGCAGCTTAATGGGGGTAGCGGGAACCTACGAGCAGTACTTC. The full variable domain, with the rest looked up from reference TRBV7-3 and TRBJ2-7, is GAGVSQTPSNKVTEKGKYVELRCDPISGHTALYWYRQSLGQGPEFLIYFQGTGAADDSGLPNDRFFAVRPEGSVSTLKIQRTERGDSAVYLCASSLMGVAGTYEQYFGPGTRLTVT.

V is TRBV29-1 and J is TRBJ2-5, with D tentatively TRBD2 (6 bases). This CDR3 has 12 residues. Per germline, CDR1 SQVTM and CDR2 ANQGSEA. With 2 bases removed from V and 4 bases from J, the gap between germline ends came to 8 bases. DNA of the CDR3: TGCAGCGTTGAACCCGGGGGAGAGACCCAGTACTTC. This translates into CSVEPGGETQYF.

V gene TRBV7-9 combines with J gene TRBJ2-5; 7 bases are a match to TRBD2. The CDR3 consists of 12 residues. V lost 10 bases to trimming and J lost 5 bases; unmatched junction nucleotides: 7. Per the germline V gene, CDR1 is SEHNR and CDR2 is FQNEAQ (reference sequence). The CDR3: CATSGGAETQYF. The CDR3 coding sequence is TGTGCCACTTCGGGGGGAGCGGAGACCCAGTACTTC.

The J gene is TRBJ1-2, the V gene TRBV30; 9 nucleotides match TRBD1. This CDR3 is built from 13 residues. The ends lost 8 bases at V and 0 bases at J; junction bases unmatched: 4. The V gene's germline CDR1 is GTSNPN and CDR2 SVGIG (reference sequence). The CDR3 protein is CAATGGSNYGYTF. CDR3 in DNA: TGTGCCGCGACAGGGGGATCTAACTATGGCTACACCTTC.

As for this clone: One end of the junction is discordant with germline, which a read error may explain. The chain is built from TRBV5-1 and TRBJ1-3; D is uncertain. This CDR3 has 12 amino acids. Per germline, CDR1 SGHRS and CDR2 YFSETQ. CDR3 amino acids: CASSLSGDTIYF. In DNA form, the CDR3 reads TGCGCCAGCAGCTTGTCTGGAGACACCATATATTTT.

The chain joins TRBV21-1 to TRBJ2-1; TRBD2 is the table's D call, not checked against the DNA. TRBV21-1 is described as a pseudogene. CDR3 size: 17 residues. The CDR3 DNA sequence: TGTGCCAGCAGCAAAGGGGTGGGGACTAGTTTCTACAATGAGCAGTTCTTC. It is translated as CASSKGVGTSFYNEQFF.

This clone showed up just a few times. As DNA, the CDR3 is TGCGCCAGCAGCGGTTACGAGCAGTACTTC. It codes for CASSGYEQYF. V usage is TRBV4-3 and J usage is TRBJ2-7; no definite D call. The CDR3 has 10 amino acids. V was shortened by 5 bases and J by 4 bases, with 3 bases between the two germline ends. Germline CDR1 and CDR2: LGHNA and YSLEER.

V gene TRBV28 combines with J gene TRBJ2-7; 7 bases map to TRBD1. The CDR3 runs 12 residues. The junction had 5 bases not matched to a gene; V was cut back by 6 bases and J by 6 bases. Per germline, CDR1 MDHEN and CDR2 SYDVKM. As DNA, the CDR3 is TGTGCCAGCAGGACAGGGCTGGGCGAGCAGTACTTC. This codes for CASRTGLGEQYF.